The source of this T cell receptor beta chain is a study of blood T cell repertoires in COVID-19. This CDR3 has 11 residues. V was trimmed by 1 base and J by 13 bases, leaving 8 bases between them. Data came from immunoSEQ multiplex PCR; TCRdb stores just in-frame clones and leaves some out. The sample contains around 300,000 clones, 70% to 90% of which appear only once. Sequencing used peripheral blood. This TCR was recovered from a woman aged 70 to 79 with acute or convalescent COVID-19. This chain connects TRBV12-3 or TRBV12-4 to TRBJ2-1; maybe TRBD2 (6 bases). This chain's CDR3 is CASSLGDLQFF. Here the CDR3 DNA reads TGTGCCAGCAGTTTAGGGGACTTACAGTTCTTC.